The clone carrying this T cell receptor (beta chain) was seen more than once but under ten times. Antigen unknown. These data come from a study of T cells after yellow fever vaccination. Study-wide background: Fractions containing few cells were prepared with SMART-Seq v4 Ultra Low Input.

Study-level results: Most primary-vaccination clones recurred post-booster (roughly 96% CD4, around 86% CD8).

The CDR3 extends over 15 amino acids. Trimming at V came to 7 bases and at J to 6 bases, leaving 11 bases not matched to a gene. CDR1 is ENHRY and CDR2 is SYGVKD in the germline V gene. TCRdb re-analysed the 5' RACE reads in MiXCR, keeping a single row per CDR3 protein. The sample has 300,000 to 350,000 distinct CDR3 sequences; 3.5% to 5% are singletons. The rearrangement joins TRBV10-3 to TRBJ2-1; TRBD1 aligns across 8 bases. This TCR was recovered from a man aged 18 to 29 who received the YFV17D yellow fever vaccine. Sequences were derived from PBMCs, sampled 15 days after the yellow fever booster vaccination. The CDR3 region is CAITPEDRDRNEQFF. CDR3 bases: TGTGCCATCACCCCGGAGGACAGGGACCGCAATGAGCAGTTCTTC.